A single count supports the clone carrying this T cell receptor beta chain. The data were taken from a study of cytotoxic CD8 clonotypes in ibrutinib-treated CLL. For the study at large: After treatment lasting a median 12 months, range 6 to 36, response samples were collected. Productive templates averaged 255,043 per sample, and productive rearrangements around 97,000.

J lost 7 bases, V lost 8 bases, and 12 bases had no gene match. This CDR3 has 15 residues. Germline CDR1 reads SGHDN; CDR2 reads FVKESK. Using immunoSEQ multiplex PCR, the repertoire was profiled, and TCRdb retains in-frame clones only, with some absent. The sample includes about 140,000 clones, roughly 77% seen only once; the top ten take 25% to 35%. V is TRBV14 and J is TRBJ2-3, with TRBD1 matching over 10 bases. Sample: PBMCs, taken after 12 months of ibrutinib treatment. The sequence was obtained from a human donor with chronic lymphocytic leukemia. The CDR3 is CASGSHGTGAYTQYF. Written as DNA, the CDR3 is TGTGCCAGCGGGTCGCACGGGACAGGGGCTTATACGCAGTATTTT.